The 32 T cell receptor beta chains listed next were all sequenced from one sample in a study of early T cells in non-severe SARS-CoV-2 infection. From the 5' RACE reads, TCRdb called clonotypes with MiXCR, one entry per CDR3 protein. The sample includes 37,000 or so distinct CDR3 sequences, under 6.5% of them seen just once. The sequenced material came from whole blood. The receptors shown here come from an adult who was a healthcare worker with PCR-confirmed SARS-CoV-2 infection or an uninfected control (not recorded which).

This clonotype was recorded at least ten times. The V and J genes are TRBV29-1 and TRBJ2-7; tentatively, D is TRBD1 (6 bases). CDR3 length: 12 residues. V lost 4 bases and J lost 2, with 9 bases in between. Germline CDR1 SQVTM, CDR2 ANQGSEA. Here the CDR3 reads CSVGDTTYEQYF. CDR3 coding DNA: TGCAGCGTTGGGGACACTACCTACGAGCAGTACTTC.

There are many counts of this clonotype. The chain is built from TRBV11-2 and TRBJ2-1, with D possibly matching TRBD2 (6 bases). The ends were cut back, 5 bases at V and 4 bases at J, with 12 bases in the middle. CDR1 and CDR2 from the germline V gene are SGHAT and FQNNGV. The CDR3 length is 14 residues. CDR3 DNA: TGTGCCAGCAGCCCTCGGACTACTTACAATGAGCAGTTCTTC. This translates into CASSPRTTYNEQFF.

This clonotype appeared many times. The V and J genes are TRBV5-1 and TRBJ1-5; 8 positions agree with TRBD1. The CDR3 is made up of 15 amino acids. The junction had 3 bases not matched to a gene; V was cut back by 0 bases and J by 4 bases. The V gene's germline CDR1 is SGHRS and CDR2 YFSETQ. The CDR3 nucleotides are TGCGCCAGCAGCTTGGGACAGGGGTGGAATCAGCCCCAGCATTTT. It is translated as CASSLGQGWNQPQHF.

This clonotype was counted a few times. The V and J genes are TRBV6-1 and TRBJ1-1, with D perhaps TRBD1 (5 bases). Germline loops: CDR1 MNHNS, CDR2 SASEGT. V gave up 6 bases and J gave up 7 bases, with 15 bases separating them. This CDR3 is 13 amino acids long. CDR3: CASRMLGGSEAFF. As DNA, the CDR3 is TGTGCCAGCAGAATGCTTGGGGGGAGTGAAGCTTTCTTT.

In its sample, this clonotype was seen many times. The rearrangement uses TRBV9 and TRBJ2-3; D is uncertain. The CDR3 loop spans 15 amino acids. Germline values: CDR1 SGDLS, CDR2 YYNGEE. V was cut by 2 bases and J by 1 base, with 11 bases left in between. The CDR3 region has the DNA TGTGCCAGCAGCGTTCGAGCTATAGGCACAGATACGCAGTATTTT. It codes for CASSVRAIGTDTQYF.

To note about this clonotype: A much larger clone sits a single nucleotide away, making a read error possible. The V call is TRBV10-3, the J call TRBJ2-7, with TRBD1 as a possible D gene (6 bases). CDR3 length: 13 residues. Germline V gene sequence: CDR1 ENHRY, CDR2 SYGVKD. CDR3 amino acids: CVIRQGQSYEQYF. For the CDR3, the DNA is TGTGTCATCAGACAAGGACAGTCCTACGAGCAGTACTTC.

This sequence joins TRBV7-6 and TRBJ2-1; D not resolved. Trimming cost V 5 bases and J 7 bases, with 9 bases left between them. From germline, CDR1 is SGHVS and CDR2 FNYEAQ. There are 12 residues in the CDR3. The CDR3 sequence: CASSELGNEQFF. The CDR3 nucleotides are TGTGCCAGCAGCGAACTGGGAAATGAGCAGTTCTTC.

This clonotype was recorded at least ten times. The V and J genes are TRBV27 and TRBJ1-2, with 7 positions matching TRBD1. The V and J ends lost 6 bases and 5 bases, in that order; junction bases with no gene match: 9. The germline V gene encodes CDR1 MNHEY and CDR2 SMNVEV (reference sequence). CDR3 size: 14 residues. CDR3 DNA sequence: TGTGCCAGCAGCCTCGAAGGGGGCTGGTATGGCTACACCTTC. This gives the protein CASSLEGGWYGYTF.

At least ten counts were recorded for this clonotype. The chain recombines TRBV6-6 with TRBJ2-3; 13 bases are a match to TRBD2. Germline lookup yields CDR1 MNHNY and CDR2 SVGAGI (reference sequence). The junction had 14 bases not matched to a gene; V was cut back by 10 bases and J by 1 base. The CDR3 spans 18 residues. The CDR3 DNA reads as TGTGCCACCATTGGGACTAGCGGGGCCCTAAGGCGCACAGATACGCAGTATTTT. It encodes CATIGTSGALRRTDTQYF.

This CDR3 reads CASSWGGGPNQPQHF. CDR3 nucleotides: TGTGCCAGCAGCTGGGGCGGGGGACCCAATCAGCCCCAGCATTTT. The rearrangement links TRBV5-6 to TRBJ1-5; D is perhaps TRBD1 (5 bases). The CDR3 contains 15 residues. V was clipped by 3 bases and J by 3 bases, with 13 bases between them. Per the germline V gene, CDR1 is SGHDT and CDR2 is YYEEEE.

This clonotype was counted at least ten times. The V call is TRBV30, the J call TRBJ2-7; TRBD1 matches 7 bases. CDR1 is GTSNPN and CDR2 is SVGIG in the germline V gene (reference sequence). With V trimmed by 3 bases and J by 3 bases, 8 bases remained unmatched. The CDR3 runs to 14 residues. CDR3 region: CAWRRLQGDYEQYF. CDR3 nucleotides: TGTGCCTGGAGGAGGCTGCAGGGGGACTACGAGCAGTACTTC.

This clonotype has at least ten counts. This chain joins TRBV2 and TRBJ2-2; D not certain. Deletions cut 2 bases from V and 3 bases from J, with 4 bases between. The CDR3 loop spans 13 amino acids. Germline V gene lookup returns CDR1 SNHLY and CDR2 FYNNEI. CDR3 amino acids: CASSEYYTGELFF. DNA of the CDR3: TGTGCCAGCAGTGAATACTACACCGGGGAGCTGTTTTTT. The variable domain in full, completed from reference TRBV2 and TRBJ2-2, reads EPEVTQTPSHQVTQMGQEVILRCVPISNHLYFYWYRQILGQKVEFLVSFYNNEISEKSEIFDDQFSVERPDGSNFTLKIRSTKLEDSAMYFCASSEYYTGELFFGEGSRLTVL.

The V call is TRBV12-3 or TRBV12-4, the J call TRBJ2-5, with TRBD2 matching 12 bases. The CDR3 covers 15 residues. The J segment lost 2 bases and the V segment lost 3 bases, leaving 1 base of the junction unmatched. This CDR3 is CASSLGTSGQETQYF. In DNA, the CDR3 is TGTGCCAGCAGTTTGGGGACTAGCGGGCAAGAGACCCAGTACTTC.

There are many counts of this clonotype. One junction end does not reproduce the germline sequence, and a read error may be involved. The rearrangement links TRBV12-3 or TRBV12-4 to TRBJ1-1, with D possibly TRBD1 on 5 matching bases. This CDR3 has 15 amino acids. CDR3 bases: TGTGCCAGCAGGCCCGCGCGGGGGTTGAACACTGAAGTTTTCTTT. Protein: CASRPARGLNTEVFF.

The genes are TRBV6-1 and TRBJ2-5; 8 bases fit TRBD1. J lost 3 bases, V lost 6 bases, and 3 bases had no gene match. Germline CDR1 MNHNS, CDR2 SASEGT. This CDR3 spans 13 amino acids. The CDR3 sequence is CASSLTGEETQYF. The CDR3 DNA reads as TGTGCCAGCAGCCTGACAGGGGAAGAGACCCAGTACTTC.

As for this clonotype: This may be a read error: a much more frequent sequence differs by one nucleotide. This chain connects TRBV4-2 to TRBJ2-1; 8 bases agree with TRBD2. The germline gives CDR1 LGHNA, CDR2 YNFKEQ. V trimming: 4 bases; J trimming: 5 bases; junction bases outside the gene matches: 10. The CDR3 runs 16 residues. The CDR3 coding sequence is TGTGCCAGCAGCCTAGCCCTAGGACTAGCTAACAATGAGCAGTTCTTC. Protein product: CASSLALGLANNEQFF.

There are a few counts of this clonotype. The chain recombines TRBV10-3 with TRBJ1-2, with a weak D call TRBD1 (5 bases). Germline CDR1 reads ENHRY; CDR2 reads SYGVKD. The CDR3 is made up of 13 amino acids. Trimming removed 6 bases from V and 4 bases from J, with 12 bases in between. CDR3 in amino acids: CAISPGAGYGYTF. DNA for the CDR3: TGTGCCATCAGCCCCGGGGCCGGCTATGGCTACACCTTC.

The table lists this clonotype with many counts. V usage is TRBV11-2 and J usage is TRBJ2-3; D remains ambiguous. The germline V and J ends were trimmed by 1 base and 5 bases, with 13 bases remaining between them. In germline, CDR1 is SGHAT, CDR2 FQNNGV. CDR3 size: 15 residues. This CDR3 is CASSLAGRVVDTQYF. CDR3 nucleotide sequence: TGTGCCAGCAGCTTAGCTGGTCGGGTCGTAGATACGCAGTATTTT. The full variable domain, rest sourced from reference TRBV11-2 and TRBJ2-3, is EAGVAQSPRYKIIEKRQSVAFWCNPISGHATLYWYQQILGQGPKLLIQFQNNGVVDDSQLPKDRFSAERLKGVDSTLKIQPAKLEDSAVYLCASSLAGRVVDTQYFGPGTRLTVL.

CDR3 coding DNA: TGTGCCAGCAGTGAGGCAGGGCAAGAGACCCAGTACTTC. This gives the protein CASSEAGQETQYF. The genes are TRBV2 and TRBJ2-5; possibly TRBD1 for D (5 bases). CDR3 size: 13 residues. The V gene's germline CDR1 is SNHLY and CDR2 FYNNEI. V was shortened by 3 bases and J by 2 bases, with 7 bases between the two germline ends. The variable domain in full, with the rest retrieved from reference TRBV2 and TRBJ2-5, is EPEVTQTPSHQVTQMGQEVILRCVPISNHLYFYWYRQILGQKVEFLVSFYNNEISEKSEIFDDQFSVERPDGSNFTLKIRSTKLEDSAMYFCASSEAGQETQYFGPGTRLLVL.

This clonotype was detected many times. The J gene is TRBJ2-3, the V gene TRBV7-9, with D tentatively TRBD2 (5 bases). The CDR3 is made up of 14 amino acids. Per germline, CDR1 SEHNR and CDR2 FQNEAQ (reference sequence). The V and J ends lost 5 bases and 0 bases respectively, with 9 bases between them. DNA for the CDR3: TGTGCCAGCAGCCTAGGGAGTAGCACAGATACGCAGTATTTT. Translating it yields CASSLGSSTDTQYF.

The sample holds many counts of this clonotype. The V gene is TRBV5-1, the J gene TRBJ2-1, with D possibly TRBD1 on 5 matching bases. V gave up 3 bases and J gave up 0 bases, with 10 bases separating them. Germline CDR1 SGHRS, CDR2 YFSETQ. The CDR3 has 15 residues. CDR3 sequence reads: CASSSQGSSYNEQFF. CDR3 coding DNA: TGCGCCAGCAGCTCCCAGGGAAGCTCCTACAATGAGCAGTTCTTC.

V usage is TRBV7-2 and J usage is TRBJ2-1; D is uncertain. The germline V and J ends were trimmed by 3 bases and 4 bases, with 4 bases remaining between them. The germline CDR1 and CDR2 sequences are SGHTA and FQGNSA. The CDR3 contains 12 residues. DNA of the CDR3: TGTGCCAGCAGCTTGGTTTACAATGAGCAGTTCTTC. This encodes CASSLVYNEQFF.

This clonotype was counted a few times. V is TRBV27 and J is TRBJ2-7, with 12 bases matching TRBD2. The length of the CDR3 is 16 residues. Germline V gene lookup returns CDR1 MNHEY and CDR2 SMNVEV (reference sequence). The V and J ends lost 5 bases and 6 bases, in that order; junction bases with no gene match: 11. The CDR3 DNA is TGTGCCAGCAGTCCAATCCCTAGCGGGAGGGCGTCCGAGCAGTACTTC. Translating gives CASSPIPSGRASEQYF.

V is TRBV5-1 and J is TRBJ2-5, with a weak D call TRBD1 (6 bases). The CDR3 contains 14 residues. Deletions cut 4 bases from V and 2 bases from J, with 12 bases between. Germline CDR1 SGHRS, CDR2 YFSETQ. CDR3 sequence reads: CASSPRDKQETQYF. The CDR3 nucleotides are TGCGCCAGCAGCCCCCGGGACAAACAAGAGACCCAGTACTTC.

In this sample, this clonotype turned up a few times. The genes are TRBV5-1 and TRBJ2-1; possibly TRBD1 for D (6 bases). The CDR3 loop spans 14 amino acids. Germline loops: CDR1 SGHRS, CDR2 YFSETQ. Trimming left V 0 bases short and J 7 bases short, with 11 bases between. CDR3 sequence reads: CASSLGGHGNEQFF. The CDR3 DNA is TGCGCCAGCAGCTTGGGGGGACACGGGAATGAGCAGTTCTTC.

This clonotype has more than one count but fewer than ten. The chain carries TRBV7-2 and TRBJ2-7; a weak D match, TRBD2 (5 bases). This CDR3 is built from 14 residues. Germline values: CDR1 SGHTA, CDR2 FQGNSA. V gave up 0 bases and J gave up 3 bases, with 9 bases separating them. The CDR3 bases are TGTGCCAGCAGCTTAGCAGCGGTCAACTACGAGCAGTACTTC. This encodes CASSLAAVNYEQYF. The variable domain in full, completed from reference TRBV7-2 and TRBJ2-7, reads GAGVSQSPSNKVTEKGKDVELRCDPISGHTALYWYRQSLGQGLEFLIYFQGNSAPDKSGLPSDRFSAERTGGSVSTLTIQRTQQEDSAVYLCASSLAAVNYEQYFGPGTRLTVT.

This clonotype has more than one count but fewer than ten. The gene calls are TRBV30 and TRBJ2-7, with D perhaps matching TRBD1 or TRBD2 (5 bases each). Germline-derived CDR1 and CDR2 are GTSNPN and SVGIG (reference sequence). Trimming shortened V by 5 bases and J by 3 bases, and 14 bases separated the two germline ends. The CDR3 is made up of 13 amino acids. The DNA for the CDR3 is TGTGCCTGGGCTGGGGACGGAGGCTACGAGCAGTACTTC. Its protein product is CAWAGDGGYEQYF.

This clonotype was seen repeatedly, ten times or more. The rearrangement links TRBV4-3 to TRBJ2-7; 8 nucleotides agree with TRBD2. Germline loops: CDR1 LGHNA, CDR2 YSLEER. Trimming took 5 bases from V and 0 from J; bases not matched to a gene: 6. This CDR3 has 15 residues. As DNA, the CDR3 is TGCGCCAGCAGCTACGCGCGGGGGGACTCCTACGAGCAGTACTTC. This codes for CASSYARGDSYEQYF.

This clonotype was seen at least ten times. This sequence joins TRBV2 and TRBJ1-2, with TRBD1 matching 7 bases. V was pared by 4 bases and J by 8 bases, with 4 bases of the junction left unmatched. The V gene's germline CDR1 is SNHLY and CDR2 FYNNEI. This CDR3 spans 12 amino acids. The CDR3 DNA is TGTGCCAGCAGTGGAAGGGGGCGCGGCTACACCTTC. The encoded protein is CASSGRGRGYTF.

In the case of this clonotype: This could be a read error, since a much larger clone is one nucleotide away. The J gene is TRBJ2-7, the V gene TRBV5-1, with D perhaps matching TRBD1 (5 bases). With 0 bases removed from V and 4 bases from J, the gap between germline ends came to 11 bases. This CDR3 has 14 residues. The germline V gene has CDR1 SGHRS and CDR2 YFSETQ. This chain's CDR3 is CASSLEATDYEQYF. CDR3 coding DNA: TGCGCCAGCAGCTTGGAGGCGACAGATTACGAGCAGTACTTC.

This chain uses TRBV14 with TRBJ2-6, with a weak D call TRBD1 (6 bases). The V gene's germline CDR1 is SGHDN and CDR2 FVKESK. The CDR3 has 17 amino acids. V was clipped by 1 base and J by 4 bases, with 14 bases between them. The CDR3 protein is CASSQVFQGPGANVLTF. CDR3 DNA: TGTGCCAGCAGCCAAGTTTTCCAGGGGCCCGGGGCCAACGTCCTGACTTTC.

This clonotype was detected ten times or more. This chain joins TRBV3-1 and TRBJ1-2; maybe TRBD1 (5 bases). The V end was cut by 4 bases, the J end by 7 bases, with 13 bases between. Per the germline V gene, CDR1 is LGHDT and CDR2 is YNNKEL (reference sequence). The CDR3 consists of 13 residues. This CDR3 reads CASSPYPQGGYTF. In DNA, the CDR3 is TGTGCCAGCAGCCCCTACCCCCAGGGTGGCTACACCTTC.